The source of this T cell receptor beta chain is a study of Ad26.COV2.S vaccination and SARS-CoV-2 variants. In the study overall: Enrollment placed the donor in the COV1001 Ad26.COV2.S trial arm. Study-level points and caveats: It was vaccine recipients, not placebo recipients, who had the higher spike-specific TCR breadth.

Clones were read by immunoSEQ multiplex PCR, and TCRdb kept only the in-frame ones, dropping some. There are about 480,000 clones in the sample; 87% occur only once, and around 13% lies in the top ten. As for this clone: No antigen is known for it.

Stated treatment: approximately 18 received Ad26.COV2.S at low or high dose, single or two shots; a few received placebo; per-sample allocation not given. Sampling occurred on day 63 after the first vaccine or placebo injection. Cohort 1b enrolled adults aged 18-55 years in Boston. The sequencing used peripheral blood, collected in a trial of Ad26.COV2.S vaccine versus placebo. The clonotype originates from a person between 18 and 65 years old who received the Ad26.COV2.S COVID-19 vaccine or a placebo.

CDR3 sequence (DNA): TGTGCCAGCAGCCTACAACTTGAAAGTCGGTCTACCAGCCCCTACGAGCAGTACTTC. This gives the protein CASSLQLESRSTSPYEQYF. The V call is TRBV4-2, the J call TRBJ2-7, with unresolved D. Germline CDR1 LGHNA, CDR2 YNFKEQ. The V end lost 4 bases, the J end lost 2 bases, and 27 bases lay between the germline ends. This CDR3 has 19 amino acids.